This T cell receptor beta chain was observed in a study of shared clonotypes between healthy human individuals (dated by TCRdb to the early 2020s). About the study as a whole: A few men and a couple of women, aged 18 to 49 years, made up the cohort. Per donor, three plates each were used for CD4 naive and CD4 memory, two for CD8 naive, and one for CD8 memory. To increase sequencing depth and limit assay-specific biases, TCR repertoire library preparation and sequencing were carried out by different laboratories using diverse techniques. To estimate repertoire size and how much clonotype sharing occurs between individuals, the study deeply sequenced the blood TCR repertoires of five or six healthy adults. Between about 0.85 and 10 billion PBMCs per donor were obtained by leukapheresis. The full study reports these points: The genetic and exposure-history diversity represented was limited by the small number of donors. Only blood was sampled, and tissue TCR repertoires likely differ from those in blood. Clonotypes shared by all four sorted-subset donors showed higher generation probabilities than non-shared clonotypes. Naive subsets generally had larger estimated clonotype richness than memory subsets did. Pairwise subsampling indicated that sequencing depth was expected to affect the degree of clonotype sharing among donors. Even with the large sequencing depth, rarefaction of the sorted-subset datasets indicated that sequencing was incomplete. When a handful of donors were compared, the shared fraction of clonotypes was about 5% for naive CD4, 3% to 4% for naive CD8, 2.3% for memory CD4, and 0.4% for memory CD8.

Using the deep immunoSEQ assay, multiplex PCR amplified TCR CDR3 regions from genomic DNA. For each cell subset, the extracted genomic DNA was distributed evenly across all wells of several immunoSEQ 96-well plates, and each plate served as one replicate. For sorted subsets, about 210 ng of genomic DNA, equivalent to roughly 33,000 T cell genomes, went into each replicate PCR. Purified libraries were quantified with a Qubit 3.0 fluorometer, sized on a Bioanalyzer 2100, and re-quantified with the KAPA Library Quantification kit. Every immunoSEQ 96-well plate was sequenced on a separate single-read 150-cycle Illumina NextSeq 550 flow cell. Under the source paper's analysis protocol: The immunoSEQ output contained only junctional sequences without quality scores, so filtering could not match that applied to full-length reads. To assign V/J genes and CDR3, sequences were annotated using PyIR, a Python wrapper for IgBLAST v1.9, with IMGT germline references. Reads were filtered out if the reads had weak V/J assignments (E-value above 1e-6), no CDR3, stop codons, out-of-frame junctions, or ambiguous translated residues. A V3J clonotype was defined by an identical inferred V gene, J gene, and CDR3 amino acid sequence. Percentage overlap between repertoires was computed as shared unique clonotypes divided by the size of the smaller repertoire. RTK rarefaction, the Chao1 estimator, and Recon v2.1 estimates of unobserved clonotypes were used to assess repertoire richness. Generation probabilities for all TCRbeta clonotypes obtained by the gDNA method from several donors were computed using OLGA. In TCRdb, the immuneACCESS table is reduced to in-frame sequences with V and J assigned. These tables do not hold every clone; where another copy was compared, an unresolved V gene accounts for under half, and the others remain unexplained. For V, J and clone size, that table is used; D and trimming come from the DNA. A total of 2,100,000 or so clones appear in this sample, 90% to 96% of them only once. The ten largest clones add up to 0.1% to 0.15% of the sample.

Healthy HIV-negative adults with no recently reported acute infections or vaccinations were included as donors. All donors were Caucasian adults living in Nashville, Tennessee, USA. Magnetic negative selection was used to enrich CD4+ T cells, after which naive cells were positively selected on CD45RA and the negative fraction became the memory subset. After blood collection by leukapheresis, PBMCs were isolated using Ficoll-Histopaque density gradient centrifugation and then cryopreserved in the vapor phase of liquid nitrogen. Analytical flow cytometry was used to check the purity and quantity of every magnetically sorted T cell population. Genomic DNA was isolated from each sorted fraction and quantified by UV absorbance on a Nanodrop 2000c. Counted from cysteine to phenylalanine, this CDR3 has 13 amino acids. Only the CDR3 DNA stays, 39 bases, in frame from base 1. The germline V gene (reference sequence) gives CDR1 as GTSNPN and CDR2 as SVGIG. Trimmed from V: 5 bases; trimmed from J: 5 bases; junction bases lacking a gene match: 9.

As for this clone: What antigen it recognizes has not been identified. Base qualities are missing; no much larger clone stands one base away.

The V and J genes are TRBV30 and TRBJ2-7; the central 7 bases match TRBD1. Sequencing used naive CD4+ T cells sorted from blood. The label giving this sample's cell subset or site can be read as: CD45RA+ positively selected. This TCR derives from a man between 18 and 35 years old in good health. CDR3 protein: CAWGRRGLDEQYF. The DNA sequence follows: TGTGCCTGGGGCCGCAGGGGGTTAGACGAGCAGTACTTC.